This record looks at one T cell receptor beta chain sequence and its context. As yet, its antigen is unknown. The V and J ends lost 1 base and 4 bases respectively, with 14 bases between them. The V gene's germline CDR1 is SGHRS and CDR2 YFSETQ. The CDR3 contains 15 residues. The study ran the assay at deep level. Libraries were prepared by immunoSEQ multiplex PCR; TCRdb keeps only in-frame clonotypes and omits some of them. The table records about 980,000 clones, 60% to 85% of them present only once. This sample was taken from a study of shared clonotypes between healthy human individuals. Study-level points and caveats: Non-shared clonotypes had lower generation probabilities than clonotypes shared by all four sorted-subset donors. With few donors, the genetic and exposure-history diversity represented was limited.

What was sequenced was memory CD4+ T cells sorted from blood. Subset defined: CD45RA-negative fraction. The chain employs TRBV5-1 and TRBJ1-2, with D perhaps TRBD1 (6 bases). The TCR originated in a man younger than 35 in good health. CDR3 sequence: CASSLTTGLPYGYTF. For the CDR3, the DNA is TGCGCCAGCAGCTTGACGACAGGTCTTCCCTATGGCTACACCTTC.